This is a list of T cell receptor beta chains from one sample in a study of metastatic and nonmetastatic thyroid tumors. TCRdb reassembled clones from the PCR reads with MiXCR. Of some 25,000 clones detected, approximately 20% appear once; the ten largest clones hold 6.5% to 9.5%. The sample comprised blood. The receptor source for this set is a female donor with papillary thyroid cancer or a benign thyroid nodule (not recorded which). Some clones in this sample may be carry-over from other donors' samples. Both conserved end residues are trimmed from each CDR3. Each record gives: clone size, D gene, V gene, J gene, CDR3 protein. D genes are given only for firm matches. Where a row states a size, it is once, few, many or the class of an expanded clone; other rows omit it.

>few|NA|TRBV28|TRBJ2-7
ASSPSHGRAEHY
>medium-sized|TRBD2|TRBV6-1|TRBJ2-1
ASSGALAGVYNEQF
>medium-sized|NA|TRBV28|TRBJ1-6
ASRPRGSVNSPLH
>many|TRBD2|TRBV11-3|TRBJ2-7
ASSSLGFGTSGGYEQY
>many|NA|TRBV20-1|TRBJ2-7
SATQGTGPREQY
>NA|NA|TRBV20-1|TRBJ2-7
SAGTLAGGLYEQY
>NA|NA|TRBV6-1|TRBJ2-7
ASRRGRDVIYEQY
>many|NA|TRBV2|TRBJ2-1
ASSALVSVSSYNEQF
>many|NA|TRBV18|TRBJ1-5
ASSLNTGRENSNQPQH
>many|NA|TRBV28|TRBJ1-2
ASSLPGWFYGYT
>medium-sized|TRBD2|TRBV5-1|TRBJ2-7
ASSSSGSALYEQY
>many|TRBD2|TRBV6-2/TRBV6-3|TRBJ2-5
ASSYSLAGGQETQY
>many|TRBD1|TRBV3-1|TRBJ1-1
ASSRGTGGWTEAF
>NA|NA|TRBV7-3|TRBJ1-2
ASSWGPQNYGYT
>NA|NA|TRBV10-3|TRBJ2-3
AIIESGGVTDTQY
>medium-sized|TRBD2|TRBV12-3/TRBV12-4|TRBJ2-1
ASLGLRGDSHNEQF
>NA|NA|TRBV20-1|TRBJ2-7
SASTGGGISSYEQY
>many|TRBD2|TRBV18|TRBJ2-7
ASSLLAGDFYEQY
>many|NA|TRBV28|TRBJ1-4
ASSSTTWEVKGEKLF
>many|NA|TRBV11-2|TRBJ2-7
ASRDAPEEQY
>medium-sized|NA|TRBV6-1|TRBJ2-7
ASRRETYEQY
>many|TRBD1|TRBV2|TRBJ1-5
ASSEGQGDQPQH
>medium-sized|NA|TRBV24-1|TRBJ2-7
ATSASSSASYEQY
>many|NA|TRBV7-2|TRBJ1-6
ASSFGYGDLYNSPLH
>many|NA|TRBV15|TRBJ1-6
ATSREPENSPLH
>NA|NA|TRBV2|TRBJ2-3
ASRNPLAHTDTQY
>many|NA|TRBV13|TRBJ2-1
ASSPRPPGGSHNEQF
>few|NA|TRBV6-2/TRBV6-3|TRBJ1-5
ASLRGCWSNHPQH
>medium-sized|NA|TRBV12-3/TRBV12-4|TRBJ1-6
ASSLGPRGSPLH
>few|NA|TRBV27|TRBJ1-1
ASRIDTEAF
>many|NA|TRBV20-1|TRBJ2-5
SAFVGGIQETQY
>NA|NA|TRBV6-1|TRBJ2-1
ASSHTDSEGYEQF
>many|NA|TRBV5-4|TRBJ2-7
ASSLPGYEQY
>NA|NA|TRBV12-3/TRBV12-4|TRBJ1-1
DSSFPAGTEAF
>many|TRBD2|TRBV13|TRBJ2-7
ASSLEASGTGEQY
>many|TRBD1|TRBV19|TRBJ1-2
ASSPRDRVDYT
>many|TRBD1|TRBV12-3/TRBV12-4|TRBJ1-4
ASSSDRGPEKLF
>medium-sized|TRBD2|TRBV20-1|TRBJ2-7
SARTSGSRSYEQY
>many|NA|TRBV13|TRBJ2-1
ASSFGSKGLEQF
>many|TRBD1|TRBV20-1|TRBJ1-6
SARETGKSSYNSPLH
>many|TRBD1|TRBV30|TRBJ1-6
AWELQGSSNSPLH
>medium-sized|TRBD1|TRBV6-1|TRBJ1-2
ASSLIGTGNGYT
>many|NA|TRBV4-1|TRBJ2-7
ASSQIPPPSYEQY
>NA|TRBD2|TRBV12-3/TRBV12-4|TRBJ2-3
ASRPSGGGTTDTPY
>NA|NA|TRBV28|TRBJ1-2
ANSSGQPNYGYT
>many|NA|TRBV9|TRBJ2-7
ASSPQRATYEQY
>many|NA|TRBV5-6|TRBJ1-2
ASTRFVYGYT
>few|NA|TRBV6-1|TRBJ1-4
ASSPAGGINEKLF
>many|NA|TRBV27|TRBJ1-1
ASSLFRNTEAF
>medium-sized|NA|TRBV6-1|TRBJ1-3
ASKGFLTLNTIY
>many|NA|TRBV11-2|TRBJ1-6
ASSSQFVDPSQNSPLH
>many|NA|TRBV20-1|TRBJ2-1
SATLKGLSYNEQF
>many|TRBD1|TRBV7-9|TRBJ2-1
ASSPDRVRNEQF
>many|NA|TRBV5-6|TRBJ1-2
ASSLFVNNYGYT
>many|NA|TRBV10-2|TRBJ1-2
ASSSRDVANYGYT
>few|NA|TRBV6-6|TRBJ1-2
ASSYRGGAGGYGYT
>many|TRBD1|TRBV2|TRBJ2-5
ASRIRQGARETQY
>many|NA|TRBV7-3|TRBJ2-3
ASSPQLDTDTQY
>many|NA|TRBV20-1|TRBJ2-7
SAKHPIFYEQY